A single T cell receptor (beta chain) is shown here with its context. Its antigen remains unknown. This sample was taken from a study of T cell clonotyping in hematopoietic cell transplantation. General study findings and limits: Without cell sorting, CD4 versus CD8 contributions remain unresolved. At the given depth, recipient repertoires were over 97% de novo clonotypes.

Measured with immunoSEQ multiplex PCR; TCRdb has only the in-frame clones, and not every one. The sample lists about 36,000 clones, around 90% occurring once. V lost 1 base, J lost 4 bases, and 12 bases lay in between. Germline CDR1 SGHNT, CDR2 YYREEE (reference sequence). CDR3 size: 14 residues. The specimen was peripheral blood mononuclear cells. The clonotype was recovered from a woman aged 40 to 50 in good health. Some clones in this sample may be carry-over from other donors' samples. The chain uses TRBV5-4 and TRBJ2-7; unclear D gene. The chain's CDR3 is CASSLWSKRYEQYF. The CDR3 DNA reads as TGTGCCAGCAGCTTGTGGTCGAAACGATACGAGCAGTACTTC.